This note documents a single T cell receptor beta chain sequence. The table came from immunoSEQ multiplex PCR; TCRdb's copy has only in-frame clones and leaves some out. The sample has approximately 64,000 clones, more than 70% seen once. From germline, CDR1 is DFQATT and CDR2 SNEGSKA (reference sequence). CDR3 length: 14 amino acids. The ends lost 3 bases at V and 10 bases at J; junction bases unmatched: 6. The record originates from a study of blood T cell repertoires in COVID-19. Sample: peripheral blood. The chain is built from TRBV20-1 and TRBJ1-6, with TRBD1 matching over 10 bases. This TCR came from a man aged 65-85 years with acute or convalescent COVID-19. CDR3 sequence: CSASVGTGVSPLHF. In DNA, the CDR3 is TGCAGTGCTAGTGTCGGGACAGGGGTCTCACCCCTCCACTTT.